The following is a TCR beta chain sequence with its context. In this sample, this clonotype turned up many times. This clone's antigen is unknown. Base qualities are not provided; no much larger clone lies one nucleotide away. This specimen comes from a study of CD8+CD57+ T cells in acquired aplastic anemia (dated by TCRdb to between 2018 and 2020). Background for the entire study: A mean of roughly 2.9 ug of DNA, ranging from about 0.2 to 27.4 ug, was extracted from sorted CD4+ and CD8+ cells. Healthy donor samples averaged approximately 10 million reads for CD4+ and approximately 11 million for CD8+ cells. Study-level results and caveats: Between patients and healthy controls, no significant difference in CD8+ Simpson's diversity was found (P=0.060). About 28 CD8+ CDR3 sequences were found in both patients and controls but appeared to be highly expressed in patients and within the immunodominant clones of the patients.

TCR repertoires of sorted CD4+ and CD8+ blood T cells from severe aplastic anemia patients and healthy subjects were deep-sequenced in the study. Ficoll-Paque density gradient centrifugation was used to isolate peripheral blood mononuclear cells. Before DNA extraction, CD4+ and CD8+ T cells were sorted by FACS or by magnetic beads. Genomic DNA served as template for TCR beta VDJ combination and CDR3 sequence profiling. An Illumina HiSeq 2000 was the platform used for TCR repertoire sequencing. In the authors' own workflow: TRBV/TRBJ rearrangement plots, CDR3 size and DJ length profiles, and Simpson's diversity index were used to assess repertoires. The most abundant DNA sequence in the deep sequencing data was defined as the immunodominant clone. CDR3 amino acid sequences were screened for sharing across subjects and were compared with published repertoires and the VDJdb database. The raw public data were reprocessed by TCRdb itself: fastp quality trimming at Q25, MiXCR clonotype calling, in-frame beta chains only. Rows matching on CDR3 protein sequence are summarized as one entry with the most common DNA and genes. The V and J calls, along with clone size, are taken from TCRdb and not from the paper's own processing. The sample has over 150,000 distinct CDR3 sequences on record, roughly half of them singletons. Jointly, the top ten make up more than 15% of the sample.

Trimming costs V 0 bases and J 1 base, and their ends lie 8 bases apart. CDR1 and CDR2, looked up from the germline V gene, are SGDLS and YYNGEE. Including cysteine and phenylalanine, the CDR3 has 14 amino acids. CDR3 DNA only is kept here, 42 bases in frame from base 1. The sequencing sample was made of sorted CD4+, CD8+, or CD8+CD57+ T cells (not recorded which) from PBMCs. The chain is encoded by TRBV9 joined to TRBJ2-7, with the D gene not clear enough to name. The sequence derives from a human donor in good health, serving as a control. The CDR3 protein is CASSVGGSSYEQYF. The DNA reads as follows: TGTGCCAGCAGCGTAGGTGGCAGTTCCTACGAGCAGTACTTC.